What follows are 16 T cell receptor beta chains derived from one specimen sequenced in a study of T cell responses to AZD1222 COVID-19 vaccine. Clones were sequenced by immunoSEQ multiplex PCR, and TCRdb holds only the in-frame ones, with some missing. The sample has 90,000 to 150,000 clones; 87% are singletons. Material: peripheral blood, obtained 28 days after the second AZD1222 dose. These receptors were taken from an adult who received the AZD1222 COVID-19 vaccine.

The chain combines TRBV7-3 with TRBJ1-6; TRBD1 might be the D (6 bases). With 5 bases removed from V and 9 bases from J, the gap between germline ends came to 20 bases. Germline V lookup: CDR1 SGHTA, CDR2 FQGTGA. This CDR3 has 16 residues. The CDR3 DNA is TGTGCCAGCAGCCCAAGGGCCCGGGCACAGGGTTCACCCCTCCACTTT. Amino acid sequence: CASSPRARAQGSPLHF. The entire variable domain, with the rest obtained from reference TRBV7-3 and TRBJ1-6, is as follows: GAGVSQTPSNKVTEKGKYVELRCDPISGHTALYWYRQSLGQGPEFLIYFQGTGAADDSGLPNDRFFAVRPEGSVSTLKIQRTERGDSAVYLCASSPRARAQGSPLHFGNGTRLTVT.

The V call is TRBV20-1, the J call TRBJ2-2; no clear D. Germline V CDR1 and CDR2: DFQATT, SNEGSKA (reference sequence). The CDR3 spans 11 residues. With 8 bases removed from V and 2 bases from J, the gap between germline ends came to 6 bases. CDR3 sequence (DNA): TGCAGTACGTACAACACCGGGGAGCTGTTTTTT. Translating it yields CSTYNTGELFF.

The chain couples TRBV18 to TRBJ2-1; TRBD1 matches at 11 bases. Germline CDR1 reads KGHSH; CDR2 reads LQKENI. The trim removed 3 bases at V and 7 bases at J, leaving 2 bases unmatched. CDR3 length equals 14 residues. As DNA, the CDR3 is TGTGCCAGCTCACCCGGACAGGGGGCGAATGAGCAGTTCTTC. Protein sequence: CASSPGQGANEQFF.

CDR3 DNA sequence: TGTGCCAGCAGCTTGGTTGGGTGGGAAATGAACACTGAAGCTTTCTTT. As protein: CASSLVGWEMNTEAFF. The V call is TRBV5-5, the J call TRBJ1-1, with D unclear. The CDR3 totals 16 residues. CDR1 and CDR2 (germline): SGHKS, YYEKEE (reference sequence). V was shortened by 0 bases and J by 0 bases, with 12 bases between the two germline ends.

This chain joins TRBV13 and TRBJ2-1; tentatively, D is TRBD1 or TRBD2 (5 bases each). This CDR3 is 15 amino acids long. With 3 bases removed from V and 0 bases from J, the gap between germline ends came to 9 bases. In germline, CDR1 is PRHDT, CDR2 FYEKMQ (reference sequence). Here the CDR3 reads CASSLGDLSYNEQFF. CDR3 nucleotide sequence: TGTGCCAGCAGCTTGGGGGACCTCTCCTACAATGAGCAGTTCTTC.

The chain joins TRBV30 to TRBJ1-3; 8 bases are shared with TRBD1. V shed 0 bases and J 0 bases; nucleotides not matched to a gene: 13. Looked up from germline, CDR1 is GTSNPN and CDR2 is SVGIG (reference sequence). The CDR3 runs 19 residues. In DNA, the CDR3 is TGTGCCTGGAGTGTACTGGGGTTCGGCACAGGGGGCTCTGGAAACACCATATATTTT. Translated, it gives CAWSVLGFGTGGSGNTIYF. Using reference TRBV30 and TRBJ1-3 for the parts outside the CDR3, the full variable domain is SQTIHQWPATLVQPVGSPLSLECTVEGTSNPNLYWYRQAAGRGLQLLFYSVGIGQISSEVPQNLSASRPQDRQFILSSKKLLLSDSGFYLCAWSVLGFGTGGSGNTIYFGEGSWLTVV.

The CDR3 region is CASSRGQYNQPQHF. CDR3 nucleotides: TGTGCCAGCTCGCGAGGGCAGTATAATCAGCCCCAGCATTTT. This rearrangement joins TRBV27 to TRBJ1-5, with D unclear. V lost 8 bases, J lost 4 bases, and 15 bases lay in between. Per germline, CDR1 MNHEY and CDR2 SMNVEV (reference sequence). There are 14 residues in the CDR3.

The rearrangement joins TRBV9 to TRBJ1-3; 10 nucleotides align to TRBD1. With V trimmed by 3 bases and J by 4 bases, 4 bases remained unmatched. The CDR3 is made up of 15 amino acids. Germline loops: CDR1 SGDLS, CDR2 YYNGEE. The CDR3 loop is CASSAGTGEGNTIYF. The DNA for the CDR3 is TGTGCCAGCAGCGCCGGGACAGGGGAGGGAAACACCATATATTTT.

V and J are TRBV19 and TRBJ1-6, with D tentatively TRBD1 (5 bases). V lost 4 bases and J 11 bases, leaving 9 bases between the germline ends. In germline, CDR1 is LNHDA, CDR2 SQIVND (reference sequence). This CDR3 has 12 amino acids. CDR3 DNA sequence: TGTGCCAGTAGTACCGGGGGGACACCCCTCCACTTT. This gives the protein CASSTGGTPLHF.

This rearrangement joins TRBV3-1 (or the pseudogene TRBV3-2) to TRBJ2-7, with D perhaps matching TRBD2 (6 bases). Germline CDR1 reads LGHDT; CDR2 reads YNNKEL (reference sequence). CDR3 length: 14 amino acids. V was clipped by 1 base and J by 6 bases, with 13 bases between them. The CDR3 region has the DNA TGTGCCAGCAGCCAAGGAGGGCGGGGAGCCGAGCAGTACTTC. As protein: CASSQGGRGAEQYF.

This sequence joins TRBV29-1 and TRBJ1-1; D is unclear. The V and J ends lost 4 bases and 4 bases respectively, with 7 bases between them. Germline lookup yields CDR1 SQVTM and CDR2 ANQGSEA. This CDR3 is 11 amino acids long. CDR3 amino acids: CSVGGSTEAFF. The DNA for the CDR3 is TGCAGCGTTGGAGGGAGCACTGAAGCTTTCTTT.

This chain uses TRBV27 with TRBJ1-2, with TRBD1 matching over 7 bases. Germline-derived CDR1 and CDR2 are MNHEY and SMNVEV (reference sequence). The V gene end was trimmed by 0 bases and the J gene end by 5 bases; junction bases not matched to a gene: 6. There are 15 residues in the CDR3. CDR3 coding DNA: TGTGCCAGCAGTTTATCTTACAGGGGATGGTATGGCTACACCTTC. Translation: CASSLSYRGWYGYTF.

The chain recombines TRBV11-2 with TRBJ1-4, with TRBD1 matching over 9 bases. The V and J ends lost 4 bases and 8 bases, in that order; junction bases with no gene match: 8. Per germline, CDR1 SGHAT and CDR2 FQNNGV. The CDR3 has 15 amino acids. CDR3 residues: CASSSTTGGGEKLFF. The CDR3, as DNA: TGTGCCAGCAGCTCGACAACAGGGGGCGGAGAAAAACTGTTTTTT. Full variable domain (outside the CDR3, taken from reference TRBV11-2 and TRBJ1-4): EAGVAQSPRYKIIEKRQSVAFWCNPISGHATLYWYQQILGQGPKLLIQFQNNGVVDDSQLPKDRFSAERLKGVDSTLKIQPAKLEDSAVYLCASSSTTGGGEKLFFGSGTQLSVL.

The chain has TRBV19 and TRBJ2-1; possible D gene TRBD1, 5 bases. The ends were cut back, 2 bases at V and 11 bases at J, with 13 bases in the middle. This CDR3 has 13 amino acids. Germline CDR1 is LNHDA and CDR2 is SQIVND (reference sequence). Written as DNA, the CDR3 is TGTGCCAGTAGTATAAAGGGGCCGTCACAGCAGTTCTTC. Its translation: CASSIKGPSQQFF.

The rearrangement joins TRBV18 to TRBJ1-2; perhaps TRBD1 as D (5 bases). Between the trimmed V and J ends, which lost 3 bases and 6 bases, there was a span of 11 bases. The CDR3 contains 13 residues. CDR1 KGHSH and CDR2 LQKENI come from the germline V gene. CDR3 sequence (DNA): TGTGCCAGCTCACCCCAGGGATGGGATGGCTACACCTTC. It encodes CASSPQGWDGYTF.

The chain combines TRBV19 with TRBJ1-5; TRBD1 matches 7 bases. J gave up 10 bases and V 5 bases, and 14 bases lay outside the gene matches. The germline CDR1 and CDR2 sequences are LNHDA and SQIVND (reference sequence). This CDR3 has 15 amino acids. DNA of the CDR3: TGTGCCAGTAGTCCGACGCCGGGACAGTCTGACCCCCAGCATTTT. Amino acids: CASSPTPGQSDPQHF.